These 30 T cell receptor beta chains originate from one sample sequenced in a study of Ad26.COV2.S vaccination and SARS-CoV-2 variants. The sample's treatment: around 19 received Ad26.COV2.S at low or high dose, single or two shots; roughly 5 received placebo; per-sample allocation not given. Samples came from day 63 after the first vaccine or placebo injection. Repertoires were generated with immunoSEQ multiplex PCR, while TCRdb's copy carries only in-frame clones and drops some. The sample consists of about 400,000 clones, 80% to 90% of them appearing once. This sample comprised peripheral blood, obtained in a trial of Ad26.COV2.S vaccine versus placebo. These TCRs come from a person between 18 and 60 years old who received the Ad26.COV2.S COVID-19 vaccine or a placebo.

The V call is TRBV4-1, the J call TRBJ2-5; 9 bases align to TRBD2. Germline CDR1 reads MGHRA; CDR2 reads YSYEKL. After removal of 5 bases from V and 3 bases from J, the junction contained 7 bases not matched to a gene. The CDR3 has 15 amino acids. The CDR3: CASSFIAGGEETQYF. CDR3 coding DNA: TGCGCCAGCAGCTTCATTGCGGGGGGGGAAGAGACCCAGTACTTC.

This clone was seen once. The DNA of the CDR3 is TGTGCCAGCAGCCCAGGGACTAGCGGGGGGGATACGCAGTATTTT. Translation gives CASSPGTSGGDTQYF. The J gene is TRBJ2-3, the V gene TRBV5-5; 15 bases line up with TRBD2. CDR1 SGHKS and CDR2 YYEKEE come from the germline V gene (reference sequence). The ends lost 4 bases at V and 6 bases at J; junction bases unmatched: 3. CDR3 length: 15 residues.

This chain joins TRBV6-5 and TRBJ2-1, with 9 bases identical to TRBD2. This CDR3 is 14 amino acids long. The junction had 6 bases not matched to a gene; V was cut back by 4 bases and J by 8 bases. Germline CDR1 is MNHEY and CDR2 is SVGAGI. The CDR3 nucleotides read TGTGCCAGCAGTTCAGCGGGGGGTGGTGATGAGCAGTTCTTC. Its translation is CASSSAGGGDEQFF.

The sample holds one count of this clone. The V and J genes are TRBV12-3 or TRBV12-4 and TRBJ1-1, with 8 bases identical to TRBD1. The CDR3 is 13 amino acids. The junction had 1 base not matched to a gene; V was cut back by 6 bases and J by 1 base. The CDR3 DNA reads TGTGCCAGCAGGGGACAGGAGAACACTGAAGCTTTCTTT. As protein: CASRGQENTEAFF.

The chain combines TRBV10-1 with TRBJ1-2; unclear D gene. V gave up 3 bases and J gave up 5 bases, with 1 base separating them. Germline values: CDR1 WNHNN, CDR2 SYGVQD (reference sequence). The length of the CDR3 is 10 residues. The CDR3 here is CASSDYGYTF. CDR3 coding DNA: TGCGCCAGCAGTGATTATGGCTACACCTTC.

The chain recombines TRBV4-2 with TRBJ1-1; 8 bases are a match to TRBD1. The CDR3 totals 15 residues. Germline values: CDR1 LGHNA, CDR2 YNFKEQ. V gave up 3 bases and J gave up 1 base; unmatched junction bases: 4. The CDR3 region has the DNA TGTGCCAGCAGCCATATGGACAGGGAGAACACTGAAGCTTTCTTT. It is translated as CASSHMDRENTEAFF.

The CDR3 bases are TGTGCCAGCTTGGGATCGAGTGGGGAGCTGTTTTTT. This sequence encodes CASLGSSGELFF. The chain has TRBV7-2 and TRBJ2-2; D unclear. CDR3 length equals 12 residues. Trimming cost V 8 bases and J 8 bases, with 12 bases left between them. Germline assignment: CDR1 SGHTA and CDR2 FQGNSA.

The gene calls are TRBV27 and TRBJ2-7; 10 nucleotides align to TRBD1. The V gene's germline CDR1 is MNHEY and CDR2 SMNVEV (reference sequence). The junction had 4 bases not matched to a gene; V was cut back by 5 bases and J by 3 bases. The CDR3 contains 14 residues. The CDR3 nucleotides are TGTGCCAGCAGTACCGGGACAGGGGTCTACGAGCAGTACTTC. It encodes CASSTGTGVYEQYF.

The chain recombines TRBV5-4 with TRBJ2-7; 7 bases agree with TRBD2. CDR1 and CDR2 from the germline V gene are SGHNT and YYREEE (reference sequence). The CDR3 has 14 residues. The junction had 10 bases not matched to a gene; V was cut back by 4 bases and J by 6 bases. CDR3 sequence: CASSPSGLNTEQYF. CDR3 nucleotides: TGTGCCAGCAGCCCCTCGGGACTAAACACCGAGCAGTACTTC.

The CDR3 loop is CASSRTGTLNYGYTF. CDR3 sequence (DNA): TGTGCCAGCAGCAGGACAGGGACCCTAAACTATGGCTACACCTTC. This sequence joins TRBV27 and TRBJ1-2; TRBD1 aligns across 8 bases. The V and J ends lost 6 bases and 2 bases, in that order; junction bases with no gene match: 8. The CDR3 covers 15 residues. Germline values: CDR1 MNHEY, CDR2 SMNVEV (reference sequence).

The sample holds one count of this clone. The chain joins TRBV19 to TRBJ1-1; 7 bases are a match to TRBD1. V lost 3 bases to trimming and J lost 1 base; unmatched junction nucleotides: 5. The CDR3 spans 15 residues. Looked up from germline, CDR1 is LNHDA and CDR2 is SQIVND (reference sequence). CDR3 DNA: TGTGCCAGTAGTATCCTCCAGGGGGAGAACACTGAAGCTTTCTTT. Translated, it gives CASSILQGENTEAFF. Based on the CDR3 plus reference TRBV19 and TRBJ1-1, the full variable domain is DGGITQSPKYLFRKEGQNVTLSCEQNLNHDAMYWYRQDPGQGLRLIYYSQIVNDFQKGDIAEGYSVSREKKESFPLTVTSAQKNPTAFYLCASSILQGENTEAFFGQGTRLTVV.

This clone was seen a single time. The chain joins TRBV7-8 to TRBJ1-4; 8 bases match TRBD1. Germline CDR1 SGHVS, CDR2 FQNEAQ. Losses at the gene ends were 4 bases for V and 8 bases for J; bases not matched to a gene: 6. This CDR3 has 14 amino acids. CDR3 sequence reads: CASSSGGAGEKLFF. DNA for the CDR3: TGTGCCAGCAGCTCAGGGGGCGCGGGAGAAAAACTGTTTTTT.

The chain recombines TRBV30 with TRBJ2-4; D gene uncertain. The germline CDR1 and CDR2 sequences are GTSNPN and SVGIG (reference sequence). The germline V and J ends were trimmed by 2 bases and 3 bases, with 11 bases remaining between them. This CDR3 has 14 residues. The CDR3 bases are TGTGCCTGGAGTCCCGGGCCAGGCAAAAACATTCAGTACTTC. This sequence encodes CAWSPGPGKNIQYF. The full variable domain, its missing parts supplied by reference TRBV30 and TRBJ2-4, is SQTIHQWPATLVQPVGSPLSLECTVEGTSNPNLYWYRQAAGRGLQLLFYSVGIGQISSEVPQNLSASRPQDRQFILSSKKLLLSDSGFYLCAWSPGPGKNIQYFGAGTRLSVL.

This chain links TRBV5-4 with TRBJ1-1; D is ambiguous. CDR3 length: 13 residues. V lost 0 bases to trimming and J lost 7 bases, with 10 bases between them. Germline V gives CDR1 SGHNT, CDR2 YYREEE (reference sequence). The CDR3, as DNA: TGTGCCAGCAGCTTGGGCGCTACCTTTGAAGCTTTCTTT. It codes for CASSLGATFEAFF.

J is TRBJ1-2 and V is TRBV6-5, with D maybe TRBD1 (6 bases). V was pared by 6 bases and J by 3 bases, with 11 bases between. The CDR3 is 13 amino acids. Germline V CDR1 and CDR2: MNHEY, SVGAGI. CDR3 sequence: CASRRQDYYGYTF. The CDR3 DNA sequence: TGTGCCAGCAGACGACAGGATTACTATGGCTACACCTTC.

The chain couples TRBV6-5 to TRBJ2-3; TRBD1 aligns across 8 bases. The V and J ends lost 5 bases and 2 bases, in that order; junction bases with no gene match: 6. The germline V gene has CDR1 MNHEY and CDR2 SVGAGI. CDR3 length: 15 residues. The CDR3 here is CASSPPGQDTDTQYF. The CDR3 nucleotides are TGTGCCAGCAGTCCCCCGGGACAGGACACAGATACGCAGTATTTT.

The genes are TRBV6-5 and TRBJ1-2, with D possibly TRBD1 on 6 matching bases. CDR3 length: 14 amino acids. Germline lookup yields CDR1 MNHEY and CDR2 SVGAGI. The V and J ends lost 5 bases and 8 bases respectively, with 18 bases between them. The CDR3: CASSIAGDDRGYTF. As DNA, the CDR3 is TGTGCCAGCAGTATAGCTGGTGATGACAGGGGCTACACCTTC.

The chain is built from TRBV6-5 and TRBJ2-7, with 10 bases identical to TRBD1. Trimming removed 0 bases from V and 6 bases from J; junction bases left unmatched: 8. The germline V gene has CDR1 MNHEY and CDR2 SVGAGI. There are 16 residues in the CDR3. For the CDR3, the DNA is TGTGCCAGCAGTTACTCAAGTGGGACAGGGGTTACCGAGCAGTACTTC. Residues: CASSYSSGTGVTEQYF.

This clone was detected only a few times. The rearrangement joins TRBV2 to TRBJ2-3, with 11 bases lining up with TRBD2. The germline gives CDR1 SNHLY, CDR2 FYNNEI. With V trimmed by 3 bases and J by 2 bases, 16 bases remained unmatched. The CDR3 is made up of 20 amino acids. The CDR3 DNA follows: TGTGCCAGCAGTGATCTACTTATAGCGGGGGGGCCCCACTACACAGATACGCAGTATTTT. Translated, it gives CASSDLLIAGGPHYTDTQYF.

The chain links TRBV16 to TRBJ1-6, with no clear D. There are 15 residues in the CDR3. Trimming removed 3 bases from V and 9 bases from J, with 15 bases in between. Germline assignment: CDR1 KGHSY and CDR2 FQNENV. This CDR3 reads CASSQLTERGSPLHF. The CDR3, as DNA: TGTGCCAGCAGCCAGCTGACGGAGCGGGGTTCACCCCTCCACTTT.

This clone was found once. This rearrangement joins TRBV4-3 to TRBJ2-2, with D perhaps matching TRBD1 (5 bases). Germline CDR1 LGHNA, CDR2 YSLEER. Between the trimmed V and J ends, which lost 1 base and 0 bases, there was a span of 6 bases. This CDR3 region has 15 residues. The CDR3 reads CASSQGTPNTGELFF. Here the CDR3 DNA reads TGCGCCAGCAGCCAAGGGACACCGAACACCGGGGAGCTGTTTTTT.

The chain has TRBV6-5 and TRBJ1-4, with D possibly being TRBD1 (5 bases). V lost 7 bases and J 4 bases, leaving 16 bases between the germline ends. In germline, CDR1 is MNHEY, CDR2 SVGAGI. The CDR3 is 15 residues long. CDR3 sequence reads: CASTPRLGDNEKLFF. CDR3 in DNA: TGTGCCAGCACCCCTCGGTTAGGGGATAATGAAAAACTGTTTTTT.

J is TRBJ1-1 and V is TRBV29-1; possible D gene TRBD1, 5 bases. V was cut by 4 bases and J by 10 bases, with 10 bases left in between. Germline V gene lookup returns CDR1 SQVTM and CDR2 ANQGSEA. The CDR3 is made up of 10 amino acids. CDR3 loop: CSVGGERAFF. The CDR3 bases are TGCAGCGTTGGGGGGGAGAGAGCTTTCTTT.

V usage is TRBV11-2 and J usage is TRBJ2-1; D may correspond to TRBD1 or TRBD2 (5 bases each). V shed 5 bases and J shed 10 bases, with 18 bases lying between them. The CDR3 runs to 14 residues. CDR1 and CDR2 (germline): SGHAT, FQNNGV. CDR3 sequence reads: CASSPLTGAREQFF. The CDR3 nucleotides are TGTGCCAGCAGCCCCTTGACCGGGGCCCGAGAGCAGTTCTTC.

J is TRBJ1-4 and V is TRBV7-9; D not certain. Germline CDR1 SEHNR, CDR2 FQNEAQ (reference sequence). Trimming left V 3 bases short and J 6 bases short, with 11 bases between. This CDR3 contains 14 residues. CDR3 protein: CASSFFGRDEKLFF. CDR3 in DNA: TGTGCCAGCAGCTTCTTCGGGCGGGATGAAAAACTGTTTTTT.

The rearrangement joins TRBV6-2 or TRBV6-3 to TRBJ1-5, with D possibly matching TRBD1 (6 bases). Germline V gene sequence: CDR1 MNHEY, CDR2 SVGEGT. The germline V and J ends were trimmed by 1 base and 4 bases, with 11 bases remaining between them. The CDR3 consists of 15 residues. The CDR3 sequence: CASSYWGARNQPQHF. The CDR3 DNA follows: TGTGCCAGCAGTTACTGGGGGGCCAGAAATCAGCCCCAGCATTTT.

In its sample, this clone was seen a few times. The chain carries TRBV2 and TRBJ1-1; 9 bases align to TRBD1. The ends lost 6 bases at V and 1 base at J; junction bases unmatched: 6. The germline V gene encodes CDR1 SNHLY and CDR2 FYNNEI. This CDR3 comprises 15 residues. The CDR3 loop is CASRGWDRANTEAFF. Written as DNA, the CDR3 is TGTGCCAGCAGGGGTTGGGACAGGGCGAACACTGAAGCTTTCTTT.

V is TRBV5-6 and J is TRBJ2-1; no firm D call. V was trimmed by 4 bases and J by 4 bases, leaving 6 bases between them. CDR1 SGHDT and CDR2 YYEEEE come from the germline V gene. The CDR3 spans 12 residues. CDR3 nucleotide sequence: TGTGCCAGCAGCAGACCTTACAATGAGCAGTTCTTC. It yields the protein CASSRPYNEQFF. The complete variable domain, with remaining parts taken from reference TRBV5-6 and TRBJ2-1, reads DAGVTQSPTHLIKTRGQQVTLRCSPKSGHDTVSWYQQALGQGPQFIFQYYEEEERQRGNFPDRFSGHQFPNYSSELNVNALLLGDSALYLCASSRPYNEQFFGPGTRLTVL.

This clone has only a few counts. This chain uses TRBV9 with TRBJ1-6, with 7 bases identical to TRBD1. The germline gives CDR1 SGDLS, CDR2 YYNGEE. This CDR3 contains 14 residues. Unmatched junction bases numbered 7, after V lost 0 bases and J lost 13 bases. The chain's CDR3 is CASSVASRGAPLHF. The CDR3 DNA is TGTGCCAGCAGCGTAGCTAGCAGGGGGGCCCCCCTCCACTTT.

The J gene is TRBJ2-1, the V gene TRBV6-1; either TRBD1 or TRBD2 may fit D (5 bases each). The CDR3 has 16 amino acids. The V gene's germline CDR1 is MNHNS and CDR2 SASEGT. Trimming took off 0 bases at V and 2 bases at J, with 11 bases between the two ends. Here the CDR3 DNA reads TGTGCCAGCAGTGAAGCGCCGGGGCAACCCTACAATGAGCAGTTCTTC. This translates into CASSEAPGQPYNEQFF.